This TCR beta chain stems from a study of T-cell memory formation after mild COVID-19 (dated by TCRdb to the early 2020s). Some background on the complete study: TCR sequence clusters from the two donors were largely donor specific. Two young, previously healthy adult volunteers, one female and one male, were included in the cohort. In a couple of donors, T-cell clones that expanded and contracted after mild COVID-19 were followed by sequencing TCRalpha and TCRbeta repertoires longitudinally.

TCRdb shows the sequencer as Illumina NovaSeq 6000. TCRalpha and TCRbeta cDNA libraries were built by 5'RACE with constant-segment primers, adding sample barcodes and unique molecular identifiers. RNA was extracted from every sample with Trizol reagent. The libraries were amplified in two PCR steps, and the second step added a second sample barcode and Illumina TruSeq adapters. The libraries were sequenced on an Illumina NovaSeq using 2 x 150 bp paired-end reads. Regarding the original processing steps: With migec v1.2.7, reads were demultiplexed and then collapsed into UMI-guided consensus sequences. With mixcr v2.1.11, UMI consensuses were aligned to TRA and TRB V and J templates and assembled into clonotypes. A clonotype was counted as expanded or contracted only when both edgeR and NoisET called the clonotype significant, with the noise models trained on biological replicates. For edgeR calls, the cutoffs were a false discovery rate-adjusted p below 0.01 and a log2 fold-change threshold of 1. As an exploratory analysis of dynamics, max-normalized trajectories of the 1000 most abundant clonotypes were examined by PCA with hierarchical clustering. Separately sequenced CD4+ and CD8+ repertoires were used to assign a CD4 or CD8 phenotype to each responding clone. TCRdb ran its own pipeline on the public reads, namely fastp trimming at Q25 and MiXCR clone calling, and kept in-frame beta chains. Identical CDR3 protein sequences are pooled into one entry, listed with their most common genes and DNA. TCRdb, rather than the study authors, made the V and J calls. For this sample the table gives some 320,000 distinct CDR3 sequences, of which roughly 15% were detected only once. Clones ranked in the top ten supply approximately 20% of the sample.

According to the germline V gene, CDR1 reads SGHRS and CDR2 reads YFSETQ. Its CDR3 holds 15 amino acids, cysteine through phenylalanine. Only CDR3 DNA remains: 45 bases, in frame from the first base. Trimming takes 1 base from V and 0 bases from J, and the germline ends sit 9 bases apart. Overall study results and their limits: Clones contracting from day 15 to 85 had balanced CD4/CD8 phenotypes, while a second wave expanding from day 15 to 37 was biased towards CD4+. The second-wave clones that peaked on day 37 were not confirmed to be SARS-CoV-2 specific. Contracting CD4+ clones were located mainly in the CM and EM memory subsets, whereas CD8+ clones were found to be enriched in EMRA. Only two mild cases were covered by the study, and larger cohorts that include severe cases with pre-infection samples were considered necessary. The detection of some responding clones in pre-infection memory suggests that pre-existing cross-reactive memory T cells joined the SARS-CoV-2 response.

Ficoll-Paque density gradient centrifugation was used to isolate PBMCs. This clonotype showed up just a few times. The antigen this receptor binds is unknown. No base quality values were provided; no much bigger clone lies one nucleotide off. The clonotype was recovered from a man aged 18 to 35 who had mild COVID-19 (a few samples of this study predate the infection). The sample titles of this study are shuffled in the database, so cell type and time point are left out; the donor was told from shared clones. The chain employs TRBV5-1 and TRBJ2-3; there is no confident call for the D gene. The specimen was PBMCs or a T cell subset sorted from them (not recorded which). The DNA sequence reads TGCGCCAGCAGCTTGAACAGAGATAGCACAGATACGCAGTATTTT. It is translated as CASSLNRDSTDTQYF.